Here is one TCR beta chain with its context. Its specific antigen is unknown. No much larger clone exists at a distance of one base, and base qualities are not known. The sample comes from a study of T cell responses to AZD1222 COVID-19 vaccine (dated by TCRdb to 2020 to 2023). Looking at the study overall: TCR sequencing covered approximately 230 trial participants: 200 to 220 given two doses of AZD1222 and around 25 given two doses of MenACWY control vaccine. Enrollment into the trials was organized by age into subgroups of 18-55, 56-69 and 70-plus years, and those subgroups contained approximately 160, 26 and 62 TCR-sequenced participants, respectively.

Overall study results and their limits: A significant rise in spike-specific TCR breadth and depth was observed after two AZD1222 doses relative to day 0 and relative to MenACWY recipients. The 56-69-year group was small, and its depth increase did not reach significance, likely because of low power. Participants were mostly white British and included more females than males, and it was suggested by the authors that clonal diversity may have been underestimated. Because no day 14 peak-response samples were available, repertoires were characterized only after the peak T cell response. Reportedly, almost half of the unique spike-specific TCRs recognized epitopes lying outside the regions that are mutated in the B.1.351 and B.1.1.7 variants. Conclusions about previously exposed vaccinees are limited, since just a handful of AZD1222 recipients were seropositive for SARS-CoV-2 at baseline. The whole spike protein was spanned by vaccine-associated CD4 TCRs, and dominant responses were seen in regions 160-218 and 743-854.

The germline V gene supplies CDR1 SGHTS and CDR2 YDEGEE. V trim: 5 bases; J trim: 7 bases; unmatched bases: 8. Spanning cysteine to phenylalanine, the CDR3 consists of 14 amino acids. The sequence is cut down to CDR3 DNA, 42 bases in frame from base 1. The CDR3 regions of human TCRbeta chains were analyzed by immunosequencing. In the paper's pipeline: TCRs in the repertoires were compared against a reference library of SARS-CoV-2-specific TCRs that had been generated with the MIRA antigen-specificity platform. Breadth meant the fraction of unique TCRs that were SARS-CoV-2-associated, whereas depth meant the fraction of total T cells that were SARS-CoV-2-associated. Using the MIRA data, each spike-specific TCR was assigned both to the spike region to which the TCR was reactive and to a CD4 or CD8 class. Log10-transformed breadth and depth values were compared by one-way ANOVA with Sidak's multiple comparisons tests. TCRdb retrieved this table from immuneACCESS and kept in-frame rearrangements only. Not all clones are present; in checked studies, unresolved V genes account for under half, and no reason is known for the remainder. V, J and clone size derive from that table, while D and trimming were established from the DNA sequence. The sample table records some 110,000 clones; roughly 84% of these occur just once. Of the sample, 17% falls within the top ten clones.

What this sample's time point label stands for: about 28 days (+/-7) after the second vaccine dose. AZD1222 recipients with second doses at about 4 weeks or about 12 weeks were pooled, because spike-specific TCR depth and breadth did not differ between schedules. The vaccinee samples were drawn from two UK trials, COV001 and COV002, one of which was a single-blind randomized controlled phase 2/3 trial testing AZD1222 (ChAdOx1 nCoV-19) in healthy adults. Trial participant PBMC samples were collected at day 0 and day 28 after the second dose for TCRbeta chain sequencing. This TCR was recovered from an adult who received the AZD1222 COVID-19 vaccine. This sequence uses TRBV5-8 and TRBJ2-7, and 11 bases in between align with TRBD1. The specimen was peripheral blood, collected 28 days after the second AZD1222 dose. The nucleotide sequence is TGTGCCAGCAGTCCGGACAGGGGGCTGGGTGAGCAGTACTTC. Its protein product is CASSPDRGLGEQYF.